The text below deals with one T cell receptor (beta chain). Its antigen remains unidentified. This CDR3 comprises 14 residues. Looked up from germline, CDR1 is MNHNS and CDR2 is SASEGT. The ends were cut back, 7 bases at V and 3 bases at J, with 14 bases in the middle. This specimen belongs to a study of shared clonotypes between healthy human individuals. The protocol was immunoSEQ multiplex PCR, while the TCRdb copy is restricted to in-frame clones and leaves out a portion. The top ten hold roughly 0.42% of the sample, which has about 1.5 million clones, 95% to 99% seen once. The study, taken as a whole, reports: Clonotype sharing among donors was expected to depend on sequencing depth. There were few donors, and this limited the genetic and exposure-history diversity represented. Non-shared clonotypes showed lower generation probabilities than clonotypes common to all four donors.

The TCR sequence derives from a man aged 25-45 years in good health. The sequenced material came from naive CD4+ T cells sorted from blood. Subset described: CD45RA+ positively selected. J is TRBJ2-3 and V is TRBV6-1; no firm D call. The CDR3 spells CASTPGRVTDTQYF. CDR3 DNA: TGTGCCAGCACTCCCGGTAGGGTGACAGATACGCAGTATTTT.